The text below deals with one TCR beta chain. Its cognate antigen has yet to be identified. Qualities for individual bases were not recorded, and no much larger clone is one base off. The record originates from a study of control samples from healthy donors and cancer patients (dated by TCRdb to the early 2020s). Per the germline V gene, SGHNT is the CDR1 and YENEEA is the CDR2. From cysteine to phenylalanine, the CDR3 is 13 amino acids long. The read is trimmed to its CDR3 DNA, 39 bases read in frame from base 1. Trimming takes 5 bases from V and 0 bases from J, and the germline ends sit 6 bases apart. The library relied on the immunoSEQ multiplex PCR assay. TCRdb took this table from immuneACCESS and kept in-frame rearrangements with V and J called. Such tables lack part of the clones; where checked against another copy, unresolved V genes explain under half of the gap, and the rest is unexplained. The sample profile shows about 86,000 clones; 85% to 90% of them were found once. The ten top clones hold 8.5% to 10% of the sample.

The sequenced sample was PBMCs. This TCR was sampled from a woman aged 45-60 years with colorectal cancer. The rearranged chain carries TRBV11-3 and TRBJ2-3, with the D gene not clear enough to name. The encoded CDR3 is CASSRYSTDTQYF. The nucleotide sequence is given as TGTGCCAGCAGCAGGTATAGCACAGATACGCAGTATTTT. Where the CDR3 stops, the reference TRBV11-3 and TRBJ2-3 genes take over; the full variable domain is EAGVVQSPRYKIIEKKQPVAFWCNPISGHNTLYWYLQNLGQGPELLIRYENEEAVDDSQLPKDRFSAERLKGVDSTLKIQPAELGDSAVYLCASSRYSTDTQYFGPGTRLTVL.